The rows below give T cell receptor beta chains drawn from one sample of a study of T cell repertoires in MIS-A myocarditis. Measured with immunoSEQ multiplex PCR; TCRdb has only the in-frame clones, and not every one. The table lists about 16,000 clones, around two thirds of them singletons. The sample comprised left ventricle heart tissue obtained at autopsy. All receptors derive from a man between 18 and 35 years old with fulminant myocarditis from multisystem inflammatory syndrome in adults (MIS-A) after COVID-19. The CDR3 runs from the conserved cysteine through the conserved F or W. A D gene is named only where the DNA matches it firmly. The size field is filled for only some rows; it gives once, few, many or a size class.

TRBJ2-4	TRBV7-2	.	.	TGTGCCAGCAGCTTTGGGGGGGCCGTAAACATTCAGTACTTC	CASSFGGAVNIQYF
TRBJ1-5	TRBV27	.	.	TGTGCCAGCAGTATGAAGGGAGGGATGTCCAATCAGCCCCAGCATTTT	CASSMKGGMSNQPQHF
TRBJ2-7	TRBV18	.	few	TGTGCCAGCTCACCATACGGTGCGTTTTACGAGCAGTACTTC	CASSPYGAFYEQYF
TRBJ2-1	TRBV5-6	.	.	TGTGCCAGCAGCTCCCAGGCGAATGAGCAGTTCTTC	CASSSQANEQFF
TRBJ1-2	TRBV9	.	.	TGTGCCAGCAGCCTACTCCACGGGCCAGGATATGGCTACACCTTC	CASSLLHGPGYGYTF
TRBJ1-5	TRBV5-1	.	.	TGCGCCAGCAGCCTGGAGGCCCAGGGCGGCAATCAGCCCCAGCATTTT	CASSLEAQGGNQPQHF
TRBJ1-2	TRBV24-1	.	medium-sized	TGTGCCACCAGTGAGAACAGATTTTATGGCTACACCTTC	CATSENRFYGYTF
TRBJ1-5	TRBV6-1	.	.	TGTGCCAGCAGTGAGGGTGTGTCAGGGATTGGCAATCAGCCCCAGCATTTT	CASSEGVSGIGNQPQHF
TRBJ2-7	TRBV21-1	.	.	TGTGCCAGCAGCCTTCCCCAGGGTACCTACGAGCAGTACTTC	CASSLPQGTYEQYF
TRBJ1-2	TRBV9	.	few	TGTGCCAGCAGCGTAGGTTTGGGGGGACGGTCGATCTATGGCTACACCTTC	CASSVGLGGRSIYGYTF
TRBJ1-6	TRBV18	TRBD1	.	TGTGCCAGCTCCCACAACAGGGGCCCCTCTTTGTCCCTCCACTTT	CASSHNRGPSLSLHF
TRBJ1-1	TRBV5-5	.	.	TGTGCCAGCAGCTCCTCAGGGAACACTGAAGCTTTCTTT	CASSSSGNTEAFF
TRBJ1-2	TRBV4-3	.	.	TGCGCCAGCAGCCAAGATACACAGGGAGCCTATGGCTACACCTTC	CASSQDTQGAYGYTF
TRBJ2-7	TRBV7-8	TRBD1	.	TGTGCCAGCAGCTTACAGGGACAGGGGGTCGCATACGAGCAGTACTTC	CASSLQGQGVAYEQYF
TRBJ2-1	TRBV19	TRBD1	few	TGTGCCAGTAGTGGCCTCTCCGGGACAGACCCTAACAATGAGCAGTTCTTC	CASSGLSGTDPNNEQFF
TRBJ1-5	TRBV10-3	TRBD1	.	TGTGCCATCAATCCAGGGGGAATCGGTCAGCCCCAGCATTTT	CAINPGGIGQPQHF
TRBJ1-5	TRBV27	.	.	TGTGCCAGCAGTACTACCTCCTGGCCCCAGCATTTT	CASSTTSWPQHF
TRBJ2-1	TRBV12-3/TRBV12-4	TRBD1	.	TGTGCCAGCAGTCGACAGGGTTATGAGCAGTTCTTC	CASSRQGYEQFF
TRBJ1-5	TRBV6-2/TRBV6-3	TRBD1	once	TGTGCCAGCAGTGGAAAAGGGGGCAGTAGCAATCAGCCCCAGCATTTT	CASSGKGGSSNQPQHF
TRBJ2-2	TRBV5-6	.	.	TGTGCCAGCAGCCCGTTGGATCAGCCGATGCGGGGAGAGCTGTTTTTT	CASSPLDQPMRGELFF
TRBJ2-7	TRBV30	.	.	TGTGCCTGGACCCACAGCTACGAGCAGTACTTC	CAWTHSYEQYF
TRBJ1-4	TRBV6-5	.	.	TGTGCCAGCTACTCCCCGGTGGGAGAAAAACTGTTTTTT	CASYSPVGEKLFF
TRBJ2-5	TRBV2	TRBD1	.	TGTGCCAGCAGCAAAGAGGGACAGGGGGGGGAGACCCAGTACTTC	CASSKEGQGGETQYF
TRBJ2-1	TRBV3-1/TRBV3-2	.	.	TGTGCCAGCAGCCAAGATGAAGGGAATGAGCAGTTCTTC	CASSQDEGNEQFF